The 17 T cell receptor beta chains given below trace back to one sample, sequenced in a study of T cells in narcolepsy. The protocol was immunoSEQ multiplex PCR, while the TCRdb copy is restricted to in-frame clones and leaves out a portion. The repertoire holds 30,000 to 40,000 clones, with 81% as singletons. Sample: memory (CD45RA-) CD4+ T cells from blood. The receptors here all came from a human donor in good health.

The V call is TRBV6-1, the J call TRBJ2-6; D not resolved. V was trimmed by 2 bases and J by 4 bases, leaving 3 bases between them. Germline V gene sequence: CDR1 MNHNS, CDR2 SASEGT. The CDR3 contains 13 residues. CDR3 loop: CASSEIGANVLTF. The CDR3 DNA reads TGTGCCAGCAGTGAAATAGGGGCCAACGTCCTGACTTTC.

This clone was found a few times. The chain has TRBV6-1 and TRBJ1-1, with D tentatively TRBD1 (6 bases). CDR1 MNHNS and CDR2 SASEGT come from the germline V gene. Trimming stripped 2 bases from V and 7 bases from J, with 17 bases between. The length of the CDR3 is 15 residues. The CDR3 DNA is TGTGCCAGCAGTGAAAATGTAGGACAGTTCATTGAAGCTTTCTTT. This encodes CASSENVGQFIEAFF.

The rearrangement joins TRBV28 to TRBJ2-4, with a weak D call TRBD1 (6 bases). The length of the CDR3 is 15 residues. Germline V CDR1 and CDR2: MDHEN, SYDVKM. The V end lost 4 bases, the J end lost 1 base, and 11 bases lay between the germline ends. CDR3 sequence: CASSSRGPAKNIQYF. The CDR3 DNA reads TGTGCCAGCAGTTCCAGGGGCCCGGCCAAAAACATTCAGTACTTC.

CDR3 sequence: CASSQGPGSFGTEAFF. The CDR3 DNA sequence: TGCGCCAGCAGCCAAGGCCCGGGTTCTTTTGGCACTGAAGCTTTCTTT. The chain couples TRBV4-3 to TRBJ1-1, with D unresolved. V lost 1 base and J 4 bases, leaving 16 bases between the germline ends. The length of the CDR3 is 16 residues. Germline CDR1 and CDR2: LGHNA and YSLEER.

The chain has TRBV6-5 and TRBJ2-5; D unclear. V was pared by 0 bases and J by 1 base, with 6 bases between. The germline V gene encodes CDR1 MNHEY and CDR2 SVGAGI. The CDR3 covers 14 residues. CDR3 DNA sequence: TGTGCCAGCAGTTACTCCCAGATCCAAGAGACCCAGTACTTC. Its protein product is CASSYSQIQETQYF.

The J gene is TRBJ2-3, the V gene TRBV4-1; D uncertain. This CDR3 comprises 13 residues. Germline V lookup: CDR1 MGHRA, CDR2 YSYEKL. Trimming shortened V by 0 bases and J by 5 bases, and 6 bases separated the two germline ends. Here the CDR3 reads CASSQDEEDTQYF. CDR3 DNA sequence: TGCGCCAGCAGCCAAGATGAGGAAGATACGCAGTATTTT.

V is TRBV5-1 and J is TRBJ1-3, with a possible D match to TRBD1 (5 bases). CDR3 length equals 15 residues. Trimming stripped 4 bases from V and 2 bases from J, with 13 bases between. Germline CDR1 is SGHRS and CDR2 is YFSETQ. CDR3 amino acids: CASSTLGAAGNTIYF. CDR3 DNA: TGCGCCAGCAGCACCCTAGGGGCGGCTGGAAACACCATATATTTT.

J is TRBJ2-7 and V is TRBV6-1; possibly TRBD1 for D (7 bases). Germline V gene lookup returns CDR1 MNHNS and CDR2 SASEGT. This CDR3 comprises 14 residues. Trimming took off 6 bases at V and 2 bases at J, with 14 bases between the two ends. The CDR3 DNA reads TGTGCCAGCAGCAGCCAGGGGGGCCCCTACGAGCAGTACTTC. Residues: CASSSQGGPYEQYF.

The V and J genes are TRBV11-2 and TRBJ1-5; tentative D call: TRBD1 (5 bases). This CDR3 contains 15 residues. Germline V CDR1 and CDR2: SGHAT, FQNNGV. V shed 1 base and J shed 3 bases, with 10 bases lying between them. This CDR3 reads CASSLGGGPNQPQHF. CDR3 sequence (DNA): TGTGCCAGCAGCTTAGGGGGGGGACCCAATCAGCCCCAGCATTTT.

CDR3 amino acids: CASSSQSSGGSQETQYF. The CDR3 bases are TGTGCCAGCAGCTCTCAATCTAGCGGGGGGTCCCAAGAGACCCAGTACTTC. The chain couples TRBV11-2 to TRBJ2-5; 11 bases fit TRBD2. With 4 bases clipped from V and 1 base from J, the junction kept 8 bases outside the gene matches. This CDR3 spans 17 amino acids. Germline V gene lookup returns CDR1 SGHAT and CDR2 FQNNGV.

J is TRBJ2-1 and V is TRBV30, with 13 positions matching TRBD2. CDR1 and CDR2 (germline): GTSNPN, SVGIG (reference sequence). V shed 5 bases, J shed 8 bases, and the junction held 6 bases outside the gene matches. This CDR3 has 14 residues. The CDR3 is CAWGTSGIGDEQFF. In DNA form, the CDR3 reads TGTGCCTGGGGGACTAGCGGGATAGGCGATGAGCAGTTCTTC.

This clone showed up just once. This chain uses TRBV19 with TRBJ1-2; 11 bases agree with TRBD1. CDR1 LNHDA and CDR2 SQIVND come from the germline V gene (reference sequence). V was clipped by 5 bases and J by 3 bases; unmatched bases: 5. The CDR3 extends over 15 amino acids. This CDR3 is CASSSRTGGHYGYTF. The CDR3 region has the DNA TGTGCCAGTAGTTCACGGACAGGGGGCCACTATGGCTACACCTTC.

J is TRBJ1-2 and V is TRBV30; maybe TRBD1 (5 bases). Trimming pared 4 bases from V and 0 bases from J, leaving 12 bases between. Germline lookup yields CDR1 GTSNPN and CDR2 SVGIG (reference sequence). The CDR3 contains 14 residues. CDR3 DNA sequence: TGTGCCTGGACCCGGGACTCAGCTAACTATGGCTACACCTTC. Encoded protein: CAWTRDSANYGYTF.

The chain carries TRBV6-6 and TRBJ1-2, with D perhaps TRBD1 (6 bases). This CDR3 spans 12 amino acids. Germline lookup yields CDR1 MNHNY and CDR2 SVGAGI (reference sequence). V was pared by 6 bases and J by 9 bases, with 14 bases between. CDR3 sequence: CASSIVGDSYTF. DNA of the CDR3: TGTGCCAGCAGCATTGTTGGGGACAGCTACACCTTC.

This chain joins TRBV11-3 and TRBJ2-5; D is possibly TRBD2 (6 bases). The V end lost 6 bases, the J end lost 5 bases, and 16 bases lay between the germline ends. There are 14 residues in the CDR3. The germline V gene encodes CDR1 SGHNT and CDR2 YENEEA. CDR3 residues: CASRLLASSETQYF. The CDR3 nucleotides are TGTGCCAGCAGACTACTAGCAAGTTCGGAGACCCAGTACTTC.

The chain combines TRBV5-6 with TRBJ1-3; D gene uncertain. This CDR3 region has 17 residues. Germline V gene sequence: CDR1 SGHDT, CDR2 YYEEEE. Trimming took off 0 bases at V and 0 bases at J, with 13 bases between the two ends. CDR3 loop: CASSLGEIRRSGNTIYF. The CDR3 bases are TGTGCCAGCAGCTTGGGAGAGATACGCCGCTCTGGAAACACCATATATTTT. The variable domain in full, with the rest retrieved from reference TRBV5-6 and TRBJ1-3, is DAGVTQSPTHLIKTRGQQVTLRCSPKSGHDTVSWYQQALGQGPQFIFQYYEEEERQRGNFPDRFSGHQFPNYSSELNVNALLLGDSALYLCASSLGEIRRSGNTIYFGEGSWLTVV.

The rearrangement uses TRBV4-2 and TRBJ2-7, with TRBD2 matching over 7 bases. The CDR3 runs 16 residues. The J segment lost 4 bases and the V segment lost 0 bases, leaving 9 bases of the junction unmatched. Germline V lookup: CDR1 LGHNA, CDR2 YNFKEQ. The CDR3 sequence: CASSQEPGLGDYEQYF. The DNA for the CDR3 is TGTGCCAGCAGCCAAGAACCCGGACTAGGGGATTACGAGCAGTACTTC.